This record looks at one T cell receptor beta chain sequence and its context. With 8 bases clipped from V and 2 bases from J, the junction kept 7 bases outside the gene matches. The CDR3 covers 15 residues. Germline V lookup: CDR1 MNHEY, CDR2 SMNVEV (reference sequence). Clones were read by immunoSEQ multiplex PCR, and TCRdb kept only the in-frame ones, dropping some. This table has tens of thousands of clones, roughly 89% appearing once. This sample is part of a study of T cell changes during pregnancy in multiple sclerosis. This TCR was sampled from a female donor in good health, enrolled as a control in a pregnancy study. This chain joins TRBV27 and TRBJ2-5; 11 bases are a match to TRBD2. Sequenced material: CD4+ T cells from peripheral blood mononuclear cells, taken in the first trimester of pregnancy. The CDR3 nucleotides read TGTGCCAGCCTCGGGACTAGCGGATTACAAGAGACCCAGTACTTC. The encoded protein is CASLGTSGLQETQYF.